This T cell receptor (beta chain) was retrieved from a study of graft-versus-host responses after intestinal transplantation. Study background: Anti-thymocyte globulin induction, then tacrolimus and steroids for about three years, went to all recipients. General study points: Circulating GvH clone levels at their peak were associated with HvG declines (early post-transplant).

V shed 7 bases and J shed 0 bases, with 15 bases lying between them. The CDR3 sequence is 15 residues long. Germline CDR1 and CDR2: LNHDA and SQIVND (reference sequence). As regards this clone: The antigen remains unidentified.

Profiled with immunoSEQ multiplex PCR; TCRdb holds only in-frame clones, not every one. This sample has about 100,000 clones; around 90% occur once, and the top ten carry about 16%. The sample consisted of PBMCs, taken 450 to 480 days after intestinal transplant. The source is a human patient who received an intestinal transplant, so some T cells may come from the graft donor. The rearrangement links TRBV19 to TRBJ1-2; D perhaps matches TRBD1 (6 bases). The CDR3 nucleotides read TGTGCCAGTACCCCCCCCCGGGACACTAACTATGGCTACACCTTC. Encoded protein: CASTPPRDTNYGYTF.